The clone carrying this TCR beta chain was counted a single time. This sample stems from a study of blood T cell repertoires in COVID-19. Generated by immunoSEQ multiplex PCR, the TCRdb table keeps only in-frame clones and is missing some. The sample has approximately 390,000 clones, approximately 89% seen once. Enrolled during active infection, Seattle patients were then followed longitudinally. The CDR3 runs 14 residues. V was pared by 0 bases and J by 4 bases, with 8 bases between. Germline values: CDR1 SGHDT, CDR2 YYEEEE. The TCR was taken from a woman between 55 and 75 years old with COVID-19, enrolled during active disease. This chain uses TRBV5-6 with TRBJ2-1; no reliable D call. The sequenced material came from peripheral blood. CDR3 in DNA: TGTGCCAGCAGCTTGGGAGGTTTGTACAATGAGCAGTTCTTC. Translated, it gives CASSLGGLYNEQFF. The full variable domain, rest sourced from reference TRBV5-6 and TRBJ2-1, is DAGVTQSPTHLIKTRGQQVTLRCSPKSGHDTVSWYQQALGQGPQFIFQYYEEEERQRGNFPDRFSGHQFPNYSSELNVNALLLGDSALYLCASSLGGLYNEQFFGPGTRLTVL.